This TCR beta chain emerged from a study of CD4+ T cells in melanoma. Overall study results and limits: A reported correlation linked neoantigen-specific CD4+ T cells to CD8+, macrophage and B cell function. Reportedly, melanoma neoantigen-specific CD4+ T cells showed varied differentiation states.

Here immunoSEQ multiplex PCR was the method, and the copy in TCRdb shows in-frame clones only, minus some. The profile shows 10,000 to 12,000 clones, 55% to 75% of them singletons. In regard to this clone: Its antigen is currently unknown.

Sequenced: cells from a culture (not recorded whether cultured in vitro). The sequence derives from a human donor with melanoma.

The CDR3 coding sequence is TGCGCCAGCAGCTTGGTACGGGGCCGTGTGGGCAATGAGCAGTTCTTC. The encoded protein is CASSLVRGRVGNEQFF. The rearrangement joins TRBV5-1 to TRBJ2-1, with D tentatively TRBD1 or TRBD2 (5 bases each). The germline V gene has CDR1 SGHRS and CDR2 YFSETQ. CDR3 length: 16 amino acids. V lost 0 bases and J lost 6, with 16 bases in between.